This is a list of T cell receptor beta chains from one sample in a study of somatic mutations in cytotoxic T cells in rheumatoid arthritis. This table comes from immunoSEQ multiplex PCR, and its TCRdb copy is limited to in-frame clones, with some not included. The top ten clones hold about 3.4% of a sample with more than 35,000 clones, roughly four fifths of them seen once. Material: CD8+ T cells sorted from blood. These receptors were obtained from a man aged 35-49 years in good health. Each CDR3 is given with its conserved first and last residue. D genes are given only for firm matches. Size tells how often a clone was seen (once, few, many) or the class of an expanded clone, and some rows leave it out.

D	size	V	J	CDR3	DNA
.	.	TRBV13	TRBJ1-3	CASSSTPSSGNTIYF	TGTGCCAGCAGCTCCACACCTAGCTCTGGAAACACCATATATTTT
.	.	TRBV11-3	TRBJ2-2	CASSLGTAGELFF	TGTGCCAGCAGCTTAGGAACGGCCGGGGAGCTGTTTTTT
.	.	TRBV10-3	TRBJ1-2	CAISSLPDPTRGYTF	TGTGCCATCAGTTCCCTACCAGACCCTACTAGGGGCTACACCTTC
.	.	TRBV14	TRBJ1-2	CASSKGGVYYGYTF	TGTGCCAGCAGTAAGGGGGGAGTTTACTATGGCTACACCTTC
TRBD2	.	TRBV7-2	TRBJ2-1	CASSFGLAENNEQFF	TGTGCCAGCAGCTTCGGACTAGCGGAAAACAATGAGCAGTTCTTC
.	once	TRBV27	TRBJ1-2	CASSLSGALLANYGYTF	TGTGCCAGCAGTTTATCGGGGGCATTACTAGCTAACTATGGCTACACCTTC
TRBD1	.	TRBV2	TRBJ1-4	CASRKTGAREKLFF	TGTGCCAGCAGGAAGACAGGGGCAAGAGAAAAACTGTTTTTT
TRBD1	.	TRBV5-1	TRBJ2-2	CASGSVDRDTGELFF	TGCGCCAGCGGCAGCGTAGACAGGGACACCGGGGAGCTGTTTTTT
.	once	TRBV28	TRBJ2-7	CASSLDGYEQYF	TGTGCCAGCAGTTTGGACGGCTACGAGCAGTACTTC
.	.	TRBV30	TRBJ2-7	CAWGNAFGTEQYF	TGTGCCTGGGGTAATGCATTTGGAACCGAGCAGTACTTC
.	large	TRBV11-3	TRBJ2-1	CASSLSGLSNEQFF	TGTGCCAGCAGCTTATCAGGGTTGTCCAATGAGCAGTTCTTC
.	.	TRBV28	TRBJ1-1	CASSPWGAPDTEAFF	TGTGCCAGCAGCCCGTGGGGGGCGCCGGACACTGAAGCTTTCTTT
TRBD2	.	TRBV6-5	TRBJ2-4	CASSYATSGRDIQYF	TGTGCCAGCAGTTACGCGACTAGCGGGAGAGACATTCAGTACTTC
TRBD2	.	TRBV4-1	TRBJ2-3	CASSHTSGFGTDTQYF	TGCGCCAGCAGCCACACTAGCGGGTTTGGGACAGATACGCAGTATTTT
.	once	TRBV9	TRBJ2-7	CASSGGAFEQYF	TGTGCCAGCAGCGGGGGGGCTTTCGAGCAGTACTTC
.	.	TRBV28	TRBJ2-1	CASSLAEVAYNEQFF	TGTGCCAGCAGTTTAGCGGAAGTTGCTTACAATGAGCAGTTCTTC
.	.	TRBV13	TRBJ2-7	CASSLRAEQYF	TGTGCCAGCAGTTTACGGGCCGAGCAGTACTTC
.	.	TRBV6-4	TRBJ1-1	CASSDSDNTEAFF	TGTGCCAGCAGTGACTCGGATAACACTGAAGCTTTCTTT
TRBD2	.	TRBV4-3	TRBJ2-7	CASSQELAGNYEQYF	TGCGCCAGCAGCCAAGAACTAGCGGGAAACTACGAGCAGTACTTC
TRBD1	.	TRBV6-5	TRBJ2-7	CASRAAGTGNEQYF	TGTGCCAGCAGAGCGGCCGGGACAGGGAACGAGCAGTACTTC
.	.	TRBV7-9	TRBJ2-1	CASSFTGAVNEQFF	TGTGCCAGCAGCTTTACGGGAGCCGTTAATGAGCAGTTCTTC
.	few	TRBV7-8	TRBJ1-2	CASSLIPSSYGYTF	TGTGCCAGCAGCCTCATTCCCTCCTCCTATGGCTACACCTTC